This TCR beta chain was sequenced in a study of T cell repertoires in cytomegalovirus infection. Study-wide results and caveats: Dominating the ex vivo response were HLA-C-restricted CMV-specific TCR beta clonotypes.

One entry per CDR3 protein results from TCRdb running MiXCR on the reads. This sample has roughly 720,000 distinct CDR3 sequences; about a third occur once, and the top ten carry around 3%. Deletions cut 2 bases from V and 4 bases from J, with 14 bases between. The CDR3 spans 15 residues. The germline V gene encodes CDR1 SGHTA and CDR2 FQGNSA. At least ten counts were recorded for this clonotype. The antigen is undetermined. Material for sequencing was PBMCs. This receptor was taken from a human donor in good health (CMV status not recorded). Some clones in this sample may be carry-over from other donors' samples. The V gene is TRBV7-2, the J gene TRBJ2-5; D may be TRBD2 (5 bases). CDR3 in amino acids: CASSLTLAGRETQYF. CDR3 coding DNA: TGTGCCAGCAGCTTAACCCTAGCCGGTCGAGAGACCCAGTACTTC.